This T cell receptor beta chain was identified during a study of blood T cell repertoires in COVID-19. Study summary: Acute and convalescent COVID-19 samples came from the United States, Italy and Spain. From T cells, B-cell-depleted T cells, or PBMCs came the material, which was cDNA or gDNA.

Source study methods: Estimation of nucleated cell counts was performed using reference gene primer amplification. This table comes from immunoSEQ multiplex PCR, and its TCRdb copy is limited to in-frame clones, with some not included. V, J and clone size were drawn from that table, and D and trimming were deduced from the DNA. The sample holds 100,000 or so clones, roughly 91% seen once. This CDR3 has 16 residues. V was cut by 5 bases and J by 0 bases, with 11 bases left in between. Germline V gene lookup returns CDR1 LNHNV and CDR2 YYDKDF (reference sequence). The sequence derives from a human donor with acute or convalescent COVID-19. The donor label of this sample is uncertain. Material: peripheral blood. The J gene is TRBJ2-6, the V gene TRBV15, with D possibly TRBD1 on 5 matching bases. The CDR3: CATSGRAYSGANVLTF. CDR3 bases: TGTGCCACCAGCGGCAGGGCCTACTCTGGGGCCAACGTCCTGACTTTC. The complete variable domain, with remaining parts taken from reference TRBV15 and TRBJ2-6, reads DAMVIQNPRYQVTQFGKPVTLSCSQTLNHNVMYWYQQKSSQAPKLLFHYYDKDFNNEADTPDNFQSRRPNTSFCFLDIRSPGLGDTAMYLCATSGRAYSGANVLTFGAGSRLTVL.